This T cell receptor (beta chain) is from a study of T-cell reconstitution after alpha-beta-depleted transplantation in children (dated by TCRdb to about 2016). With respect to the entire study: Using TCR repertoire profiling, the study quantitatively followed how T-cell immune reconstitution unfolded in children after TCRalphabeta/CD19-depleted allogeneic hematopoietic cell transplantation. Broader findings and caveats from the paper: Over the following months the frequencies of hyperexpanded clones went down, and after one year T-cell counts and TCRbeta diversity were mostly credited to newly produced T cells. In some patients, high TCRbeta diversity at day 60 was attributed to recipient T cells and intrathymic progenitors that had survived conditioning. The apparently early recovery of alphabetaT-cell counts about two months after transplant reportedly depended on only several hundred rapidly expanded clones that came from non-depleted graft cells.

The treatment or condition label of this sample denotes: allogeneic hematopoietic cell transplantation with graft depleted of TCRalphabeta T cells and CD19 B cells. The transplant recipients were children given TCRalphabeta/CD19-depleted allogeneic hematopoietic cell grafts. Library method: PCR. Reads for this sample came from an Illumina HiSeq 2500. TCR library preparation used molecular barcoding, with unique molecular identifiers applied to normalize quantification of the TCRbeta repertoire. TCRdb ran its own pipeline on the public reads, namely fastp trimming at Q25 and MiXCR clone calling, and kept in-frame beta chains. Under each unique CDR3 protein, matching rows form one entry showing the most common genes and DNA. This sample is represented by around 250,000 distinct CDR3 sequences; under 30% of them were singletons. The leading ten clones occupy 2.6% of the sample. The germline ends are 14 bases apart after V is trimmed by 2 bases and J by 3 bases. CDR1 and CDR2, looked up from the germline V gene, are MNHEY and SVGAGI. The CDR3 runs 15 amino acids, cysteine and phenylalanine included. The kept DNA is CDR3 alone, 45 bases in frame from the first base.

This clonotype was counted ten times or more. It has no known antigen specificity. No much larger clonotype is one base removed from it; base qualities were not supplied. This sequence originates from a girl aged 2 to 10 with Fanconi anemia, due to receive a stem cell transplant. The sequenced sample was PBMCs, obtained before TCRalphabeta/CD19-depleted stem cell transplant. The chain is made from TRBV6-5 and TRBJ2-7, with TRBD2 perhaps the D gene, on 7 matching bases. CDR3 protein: CASSYLGGRNYEQYF. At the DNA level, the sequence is TGTGCCAGCAGTTACCTCGGGGGGCGGAACTACGAGCAGTACTTC.